The T cell receptor beta chain described here comes from a study of T cell responses to AZD1222 COVID-19 vaccine. A few counts support this clone. Measured with immunoSEQ multiplex PCR; TCRdb has only the in-frame clones, and not every one. The sample records about 120,000 clones, over 75% being singletons. With 1 base removed from V and 8 bases from J, the gap between germline ends came to 5 bases. CDR1 and CDR2 (germline): SEHNR, FQNEAQ (reference sequence). The CDR3 is 12 residues long. Material: peripheral blood, obtained 28 days after the second dose of the MenACWY control vaccine. The sequence came from an adult who received the MenACWY meningococcal vaccine as a control. The chain employs TRBV7-9 and TRBJ1-4; D call uncertain. The CDR3 coding sequence is TGTGCCAGCAGCTTAGTACAGGAAAAACTGTTTTTT. It translates to CASSLVQEKLFF.